This TCR beta chain appears in the sequencing data of a study of blood T cell repertoires in COVID-19. This CDR3 is 15 amino acids long. Germline values: CDR1 SEHNR, CDR2 FQNEAQ (reference sequence). The V segment lost 3 bases and the J segment 0 bases; nucleotides outside the gene matches: 1. The data were produced by immunoSEQ multiplex PCR, yet TCRdb's version contains in-frame clones alone and is incomplete. The repertoire consists of fewer than 250,000 clones, with under 85% occurring once and the leading ten covering roughly 5%. Material: peripheral blood. This clonotype was obtained from a human donor in a cohort sampled during active COVID-19. V usage is TRBV7-9 and J usage is TRBJ2-5; 10 bases line up with TRBD1. The CDR3 region has the DNA TGTGCCAGCAGCTTGGGACAGGGGAACCAAGAGACCCAGTACTTC. It translates to CASSLGQGNQETQYF. The full variable domain, in which reference TRBV7-9 and TRBJ2-5 provide the parts outside the CDR3, is DTGVSQNPRHKITKRGQNVTFRCDPISEHNRLYWYRQTLGQGPEFLTYFQNEAQLEKSRLLSDRFSAERPKGSFSTLEIQRTEQGDSAMYLCASSLGQGNQETQYFGPGTRLLVL.